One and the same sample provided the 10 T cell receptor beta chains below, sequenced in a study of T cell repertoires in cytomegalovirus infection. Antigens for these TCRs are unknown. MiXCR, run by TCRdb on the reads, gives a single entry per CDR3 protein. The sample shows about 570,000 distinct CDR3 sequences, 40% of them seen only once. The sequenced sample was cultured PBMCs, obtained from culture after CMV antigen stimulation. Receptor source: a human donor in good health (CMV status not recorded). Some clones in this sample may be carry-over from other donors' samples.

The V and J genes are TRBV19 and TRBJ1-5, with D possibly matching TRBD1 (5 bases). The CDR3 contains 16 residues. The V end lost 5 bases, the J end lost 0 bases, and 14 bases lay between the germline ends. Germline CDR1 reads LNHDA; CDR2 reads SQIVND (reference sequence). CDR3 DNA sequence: TGTGCCAGTAGTCATTCAGGGCCTTATAGCAATCAGCCCCAGCATTTT. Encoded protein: CASSHSGPYSNQPQHF.

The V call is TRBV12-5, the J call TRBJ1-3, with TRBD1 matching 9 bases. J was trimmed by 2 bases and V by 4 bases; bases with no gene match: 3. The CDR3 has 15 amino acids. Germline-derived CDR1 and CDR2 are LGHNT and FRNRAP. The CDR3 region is CASGSRTGAGNTIYF. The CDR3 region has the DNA TGTGCTAGTGGTTCGCGGACAGGGGCTGGAAACACCATATATTTT.

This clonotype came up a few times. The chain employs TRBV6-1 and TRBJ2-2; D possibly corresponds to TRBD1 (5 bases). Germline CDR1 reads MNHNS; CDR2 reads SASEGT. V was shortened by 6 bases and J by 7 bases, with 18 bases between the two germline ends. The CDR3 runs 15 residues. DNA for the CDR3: TGTGCCAGCAGCGAAAAGGGGCGGATTGACGGGGAGCTGTTTTTT. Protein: CASSEKGRIDGELFF.

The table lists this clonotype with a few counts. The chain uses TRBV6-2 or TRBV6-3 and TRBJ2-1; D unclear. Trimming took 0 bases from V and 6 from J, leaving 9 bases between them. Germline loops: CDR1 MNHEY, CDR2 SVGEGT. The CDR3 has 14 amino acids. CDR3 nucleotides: TGTGCCAGCAGTTACTCTATCGTGGGCAATGAGCAGTTCTTC. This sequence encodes CASSYSIVGNEQFF.

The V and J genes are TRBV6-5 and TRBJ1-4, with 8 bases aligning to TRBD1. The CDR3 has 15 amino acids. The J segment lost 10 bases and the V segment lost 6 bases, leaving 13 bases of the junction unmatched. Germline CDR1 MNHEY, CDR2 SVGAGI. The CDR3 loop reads CASRGLQGDVGKLFF. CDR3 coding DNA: TGTGCCAGCAGGGGTTTACAGGGGGACGTTGGAAAACTGTTTTTT.

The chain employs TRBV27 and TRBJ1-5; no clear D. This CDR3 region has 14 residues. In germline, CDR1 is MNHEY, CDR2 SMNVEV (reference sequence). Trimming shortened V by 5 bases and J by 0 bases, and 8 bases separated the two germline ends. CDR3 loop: CASSDTDSNQPQHF. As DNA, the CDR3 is TGTGCCAGCAGTGACACTGATAGCAATCAGCCCCAGCATTTT.

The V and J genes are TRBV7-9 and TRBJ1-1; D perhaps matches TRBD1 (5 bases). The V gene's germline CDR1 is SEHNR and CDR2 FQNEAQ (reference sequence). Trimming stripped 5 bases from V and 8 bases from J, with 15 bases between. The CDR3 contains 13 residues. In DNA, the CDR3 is TGTGCCAGCAGCCACTACAGGTCGGGAGAAGCTTTCTTT. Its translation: CASSHYRSGEAFF.

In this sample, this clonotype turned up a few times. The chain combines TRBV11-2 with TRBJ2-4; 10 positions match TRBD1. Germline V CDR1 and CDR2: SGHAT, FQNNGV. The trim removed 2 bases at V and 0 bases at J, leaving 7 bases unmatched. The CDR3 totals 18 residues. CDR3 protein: CASSLLRGTGVAKNIQYF. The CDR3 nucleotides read TGTGCCAGCAGCTTACTCCGCGGGACAGGGGTAGCCAAAAACATTCAGTACTTC.

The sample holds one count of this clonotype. The CDR3 DNA is TGCAGCGTGGCTACTCCGGGACTAGAGGCCAAAAACATTCAGTACTTC. The encoded protein is CSVATPGLEAKNIQYF. V and J are TRBV29-1 and TRBJ2-4, with 8 bases identical to TRBD2. The CDR3 length is 16 residues. The germline V gene has CDR1 SQVTM and CDR2 ANQGSEA. J lost 1 base, V lost 6 bases, and 11 bases had no gene match.

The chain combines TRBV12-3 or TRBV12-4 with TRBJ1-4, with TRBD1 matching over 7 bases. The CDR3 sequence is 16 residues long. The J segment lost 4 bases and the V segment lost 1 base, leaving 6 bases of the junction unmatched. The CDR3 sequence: CASSLGRGRGNEKLFF. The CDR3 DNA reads TGTGCCAGCAGTTTAGGGAGGGGGCGAGGTAATGAAAAACTGTTTTTT.